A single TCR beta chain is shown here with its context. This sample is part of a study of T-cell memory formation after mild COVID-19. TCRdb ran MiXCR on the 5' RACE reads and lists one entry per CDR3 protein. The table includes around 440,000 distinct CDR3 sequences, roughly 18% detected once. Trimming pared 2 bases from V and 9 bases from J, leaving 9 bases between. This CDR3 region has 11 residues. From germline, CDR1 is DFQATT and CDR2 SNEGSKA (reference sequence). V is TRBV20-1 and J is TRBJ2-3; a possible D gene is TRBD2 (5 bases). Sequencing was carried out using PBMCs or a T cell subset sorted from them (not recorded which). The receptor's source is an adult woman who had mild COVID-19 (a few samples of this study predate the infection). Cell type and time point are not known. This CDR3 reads CSARPGSTQYF. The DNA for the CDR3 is TGCAGTGCTAGACCGGGAAGCACGCAGTATTTT.